The 24 T cell receptor beta chains reported below all come from one sample, sequenced in a study of blood T cell repertoires in COVID-19. The table came from immunoSEQ multiplex PCR; TCRdb's copy has only in-frame clones and leaves some out. The profile shows roughly 200,000 clones, roughly 90% of them singletons. Sequenced material: PBMCs or T cells enriched from blood (not recorded which). The receptors come from a woman between 45 and 65 years old in a cohort exposed to, infected with or recovered from COVID-19 (not recorded which).

V and J are TRBV4-3 and TRBJ1-4; 7 nucleotides line up with TRBD1. With V trimmed by 1 base and J by 5 bases, 7 bases remained unmatched. Germline CDR1 LGHNA, CDR2 YSLEER. The length of the CDR3 is 16 residues. CDR3 residues: CASSQAPGQSNEKLFF. Written as DNA, the CDR3 is TGCGCCAGCAGCCAAGCTCCGGGACAGAGCAATGAAAAACTGTTTTTT.

Only a few counts were recorded for this clone. The chain has TRBV2 and TRBJ1-5; D unresolved. The V gene lost 3 bases and the J gene lost 6 bases, with 9 bases spanning the gap. The V gene's germline CDR1 is SNHLY and CDR2 FYNNEI. The CDR3 length is 13 residues. The CDR3 region has the DNA TGTGCCAGCAGTGACACCGGTGGTCAGCCCCAGCATTTT. Protein sequence: CASSDTGGQPQHF.

The rearrangement links TRBV15 to TRBJ1-6, with a weak D call TRBD1 (5 bases). The V end lost 3 bases, the J end lost 9 bases, and 15 bases lay between the germline ends. CDR1 and CDR2 (germline): LNHNV, YYDKDF (reference sequence). This CDR3 has 15 residues. The CDR3, as DNA: TGTGCCACCAGCAGGGGGGAGGGCGGCGGTTCACCCCTCCACTTT. This gives the protein CATSRGEGGGSPLHF.

V is TRBV7-2 and J is TRBJ1-4; the D is unclear. Trimming took 5 bases from V and 8 from J, leaving 12 bases between them. This CDR3 region has 13 residues. Germline CDR1 reads SGHTA; CDR2 reads FQGNSA. As DNA, the CDR3 is TGTGCCAGCAGCACACAATCCGGGGAAAAACTGTTTTTT. Amino acids: CASSTQSGEKLFF.

The chain has TRBV4-1 and TRBJ1-2, with 8 bases fitting TRBD1. The CDR3 runs to 14 residues. With V trimmed by 3 bases and J by 3 bases, 3 bases remained unmatched. The germline V gene encodes CDR1 MGHRA and CDR2 YSYEKL. The CDR3 is CASSQNRGDYGYTF. The CDR3 region has the DNA TGCGCCAGCAGCCAGAACAGGGGGGACTATGGCTACACCTTC.

CDR3 sequence: CSASREDEQFF. The CDR3 DNA is TGCAGTGCTAGCAGGGAGGATGAGCAGTTCTTC. This chain connects TRBV20-1 to TRBJ2-1; possible D gene TRBD2, 6 bases. V was trimmed by 3 bases and J by 8 bases, leaving 8 bases between them. CDR3 size: 11 residues. CDR1 and CDR2 (germline): DFQATT, SNEGSKA (reference sequence).

The rearrangement joins TRBV15 to TRBJ1-2; D remains unclear. This CDR3 contains 12 residues. V shed 4 bases and J shed 7 bases, with 10 bases lying between them. Germline V CDR1 and CDR2: LNHNV, YYDKDF (reference sequence). CDR3 in amino acids: CATSTRSSGYTF. DNA of the CDR3: TGTGCCACCAGCACGAGAAGTTCTGGCTACACCTTC.

The V and J genes are TRBV12-3 or TRBV12-4 and TRBJ2-2; D not resolved. The V end was cut by 8 bases, the J end by 1 base, with 8 bases between. There are 13 residues in the CDR3. The CDR3 coding sequence is TGTGCCAGCGGGTACAGGAACACCGGGGAGCTGTTTTTT. This translates into CASGYRNTGELFF.

The chain recombines TRBV18 with TRBJ2-2; 8 bases agree with TRBD1. Germline values: CDR1 KGHSH, CDR2 LQKENI. The CDR3 covers 15 residues. The trim removed 2 bases at V and 4 bases at J, leaving 3 bases unmatched. The CDR3 loop reads CASSPVTGATGELFF. The CDR3 region has the DNA TGTGCCAGCTCACCAGTGACAGGGGCCACCGGGGAGCTGTTTTTT. Filled out from reference TRBV18 and TRBJ2-2, the complete variable domain reads NAGVMQNPRHLVRRRGQEARLRCSPMKGHSHVYWYRQLPEEGLKFMVYLQKENIIDESGMPKERFSAEFPKEGPSILRIQQVVRGDSAAYFCASSPVTGATGELFFGEGSRLTVL.

This clone was counted only a few times. V gene TRBV10-3 combines with J gene TRBJ1-6, with 12 bases that match TRBD1. Germline V CDR1 and CDR2: ENHRY, SYGVKD. The CDR3 has 16 amino acids. Trimming cost V 6 bases and J 6 bases; bases outside gene matches: 6. The CDR3 DNA follows: TGTGCCATCAGCGGGACAGGGGGCGCGAGTAATTCACCCCTCCACTTT. This gives the protein CAISGTGGASNSPLHF.

The V call is TRBV5-4, the J call TRBJ2-3; 8 bases align to TRBD2. V was pared by 6 bases and J by 4 bases, with 13 bases of the junction left unmatched. Germline CDR1 and CDR2: SGHNT and YYREEE (reference sequence). The CDR3 totals 16 residues. The CDR3 DNA reads as TGTGCCAGCACCCCTGGCGGGGGGCACGTATCAGATACGCAGTATTTT. Translated, it gives CASTPGGGHVSDTQYF.

The DNA of the CDR3 is TGCGCCAGCAGCTCCGCGACAGGGTCCCACTACGAGCAGTACTTC. As protein: CASSSATGSHYEQYF. This chain uses TRBV5-1 with TRBJ2-7, with TRBD1 identical over 7 bases. J lost 3 bases, V lost 3 bases, and 9 bases had no gene match. Germline CDR1 and CDR2: SGHRS and YFSETQ. This CDR3 comprises 15 residues.

V gene TRBV3-1 (or the pseudogene TRBV3-2) combines with J gene TRBJ1-1, with no clear D. This CDR3 region has 16 residues. CDR1 is LGHDT and CDR2 is YNNKEL in the germline V gene (reference sequence). V was trimmed by 2 bases and J by 1 base, leaving 14 bases between them. The CDR3 coding sequence is TGTGCCAGCAGCCAACCCCTTGGAGGGCAGAACACTGAAGCTTTCTTT. Encoded protein: CASSQPLGGQNTEAFF.

This clone was found once. This sample includes further DNA sequences coding for the same CDR3. The chain couples TRBV7-9 to TRBJ1-2; 7 bases are shared with TRBD1. This CDR3 spans 13 amino acids. CDR1 is SEHNR and CDR2 is FQNEAQ in the germline V gene (reference sequence). The junction had 2 bases not matched to a gene; V was cut back by 5 bases and J by 2 bases. The CDR3 DNA follows: TGTGCCAGCAGCCCGGGACAGAACTATGGCTACACCTTC. Its protein product is CASSPGQNYGYTF.

V and J are TRBV11-2 and TRBJ1-2; D uncertain. Germline lookup yields CDR1 SGHAT and CDR2 FQNNGV. The CDR3 length is 14 residues. V lost 6 bases, J lost 4 bases, and 15 bases lay in between. CDR3 amino acids: CASSPSPAGYGYTF. CDR3 nucleotide sequence: TGTGCCAGCAGTCCTTCTCCCGCCGGCTATGGCTACACCTTC.

The V call is TRBV7-9, the J call TRBJ2-1; D possibly corresponds to TRBD1 (6 bases). V was clipped by 2 bases and J by 6 bases, with 14 bases between them. From germline, CDR1 is SEHNR and CDR2 FQNEAQ (reference sequence). This CDR3 has 15 amino acids. CDR3 bases: TGTGCCAGCAGCTTATTGTTGGCAGGGGTCAATGAGCAGTTCTTC. It codes for CASSLLLAGVNEQFF.

This rearrangement joins TRBV4-3 to TRBJ1-1; no clear D. CDR1 and CDR2 (germline): LGHNA, YSLEER. V lost 0 bases to trimming and J lost 6 bases, with 8 bases between them. This CDR3 region has 13 residues. The CDR3 is CASSQDRRAEAFF. Here the CDR3 DNA reads TGCGCCAGCAGCCAAGATCGGAGGGCTGAAGCTTTCTTT.

The chain employs TRBV5-8 and TRBJ2-7, with 8 bases fitting TRBD1. CDR1 is SGHTS and CDR2 is YDEGEE in the germline V gene. CDR3 length: 14 amino acids. With 0 bases clipped from V and 5 bases from J, the junction kept 4 bases outside the gene matches. This CDR3 reads CASSLAGGGHEQYF. CDR3 in DNA: TGTGCCAGCAGCTTGGCAGGGGGCGGCCACGAGCAGTACTTC.

The chain couples TRBV2 to TRBJ2-5; D call uncertain. CDR3 length equals 13 residues. Germline V gene data show CDR1 as SNHLY and CDR2 as FYNNEI. Trimming shortened V by 3 bases and J by 0 bases, and 5 bases separated the two germline ends. CDR3 sequence (DNA): TGTGCCAGCAGTGACAGGCACCAAGAGACCCAGTACTTC. Translating gives CASSDRHQETQYF. The full variable domain, its missing parts supplied by reference TRBV2 and TRBJ2-5, is EPEVTQTPSHQVTQMGQEVILRCVPISNHLYFYWYRQILGQKVEFLVSFYNNEISEKSEIFDDQFSVERPDGSNFTLKIRSTKLEDSAMYFCASSDRHQETQYFGPGTRLLVL.

The rearrangement links TRBV7-9 to TRBJ1-2, with 11 bases matching TRBD1. The CDR3 spans 18 residues. Per germline, CDR1 SEHNR and CDR2 FQNEAQ (reference sequence). V lost 1 base and J lost 2; bases outside the gene matches: 9. Written as DNA, the CDR3 is TGTGCCAGCAGCTTAGGACCTAGGGGGACAGGGGGAAACTATGGCTACACCTTC. Amino acid sequence: CASSLGPRGTGGNYGYTF.

The chain recombines TRBV25-1 with TRBJ1-2; D remains ambiguous. The CDR3 is 13 residues long. Germline-derived CDR1 and CDR2 are MGHDK and SYGVNS. V dropped 3 bases and J dropped 8 bases, with 13 bases sitting between them. The CDR3 DNA reads TGTGCCAGCAGTGACCCGTTGGTTAGCGGCTACACCTTC. It translates to CASSDPLVSGYTF.

This sequence joins TRBV5-1 and TRBJ1-3; D not certain. This CDR3 spans 17 amino acids. Deletions cut 2 bases from V and 0 bases from J, with 15 bases between. The germline gives CDR1 SGHRS, CDR2 YFSETQ. The DNA of the CDR3 is TGCGCCAGCAGCTTTCTGAGTGGAGGTGGCTCTGGAAACACCATATATTTT. The encoded protein is CASSFLSGGGSGNTIYF.

The rearrangement uses TRBV15 and TRBJ1-1; D gene unclear. CDR3 length: 14 residues. Trimming took 3 bases from V and 1 from J, leaving 9 bases between them. Germline values: CDR1 LNHNV, CDR2 YYDKDF (reference sequence). The CDR3 protein is CATSSHIENTEAFF. The CDR3, as DNA: TGTGCCACCAGCAGCCATATAGAGAACACTGAAGCTTTCTTT.

The V gene is TRBV2, the J gene TRBJ2-1; a possible D gene is TRBD1 (5 bases). V shed 4 bases and J shed 1 base, with 11 bases lying between them. The CDR3 is 15 amino acids. Per the germline V gene, CDR1 is SNHLY and CDR2 is FYNNEI. The CDR3: CASSGARGSYNEQFF. The CDR3 nucleotides read TGTGCCAGCAGTGGGGCAAGGGGATCCTACAATGAGCAGTTCTTC.